This T cell receptor (beta chain) is drawn from a study of CD8 T cells in Susac syndrome. Findings and limits, study-wide: The authors acknowledged that their TCR sequencing and HLA analysis involved a relatively small number of individuals.

Random hexamers primed reverse transcription of about 0.45 to 1 ug RNA. Coverage of TCR beta CDR3 amplification by immunoSEQ multiplex PCR extended to 54 Vbeta and 13 Jbeta. TCRdb re-derived calls from the immunoSEQ multiplex PCR reads in MiXCR, one entry per CDR3 protein. The repertoire holds 120,000 to 150,000 distinct CDR3 sequences, with 94% as singletons. Healthy donors were controls matched for age and sex. The CD8+ and CD4+ T cells were isolated magnetically using a negative isolation approach, whereas the TEMRA cells were enriched by FACS. For this clonotype: What it recognizes is unknown.

The source of this sequence is a human donor in good health. Sequenced sample: CD8+ T cells from PBMCs.

In DNA, the CDR3 is TGTGCCAGCAGCTCACCCCTAGCGGGAGGCTCTAATGAGCAGTTCTTC. Its translation: CASSSPLAGGSNEQFF. V usage is TRBV9 and J usage is TRBJ2-1; 11 positions match TRBD2. Germline CDR1 SGDLS, CDR2 YYNGEE. Germline trimming cut 4 bases from V and 7 bases from J; bases unmatched to any gene: 10. This CDR3 has 16 residues.